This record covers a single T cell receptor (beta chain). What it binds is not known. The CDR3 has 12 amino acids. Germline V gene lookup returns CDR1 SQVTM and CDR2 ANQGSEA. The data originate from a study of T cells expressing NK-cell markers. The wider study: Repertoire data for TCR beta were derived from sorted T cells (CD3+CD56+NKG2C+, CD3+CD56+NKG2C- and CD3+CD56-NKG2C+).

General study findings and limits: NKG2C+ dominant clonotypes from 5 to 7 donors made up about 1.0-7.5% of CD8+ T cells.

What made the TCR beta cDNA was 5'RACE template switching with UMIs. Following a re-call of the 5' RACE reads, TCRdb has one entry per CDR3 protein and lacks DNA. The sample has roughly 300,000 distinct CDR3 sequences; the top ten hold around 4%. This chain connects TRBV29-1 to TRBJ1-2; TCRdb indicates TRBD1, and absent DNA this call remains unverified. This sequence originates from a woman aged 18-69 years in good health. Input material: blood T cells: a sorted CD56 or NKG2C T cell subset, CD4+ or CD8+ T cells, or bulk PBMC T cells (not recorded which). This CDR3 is CSAGTGTYGYTF.